The clone carrying this T cell receptor beta chain occurred many times. Its antigen is as yet unknown. The sample belongs to a study of T-cell reconstitution after alpha-beta-depleted transplantation in children. Preparing the TCRbeta library involved the use of unique molecular identifiers. TCRdb re-analysed the PCR reads in MiXCR, keeping a single row per CDR3 protein. This sample has about 580,000 distinct CDR3 sequences; approximately 22% occur once, and the top ten carry about 14%. Germline values: CDR1 SGHRS, CDR2 YFSETQ. The CDR3 length is 16 residues. Trimming pared 3 bases from V and 10 bases from J, leaving 24 bases between. Findings and limits, study-wide: It was newly produced T cells that mostly accounted for T-cell counts and diversity one year after transplant.

This chain joins TRBV5-1 and TRBJ2-3; tentative D call: TRBD2 (6 bases). This sample comprised PBMCs, mostly from graft donor cells, obtained 360 days after TCRalphabeta/CD19-depleted stem cell transplant. This TCR came from a boy in the first two years of life who had a stem cell transplant for acute myeloid leukemia, so the T cells may come from the graft donor. The CDR3 loop is CASSWRGAGAQKAQYF. CDR3 nucleotides: TGCGCCAGCAGCTGGCGCGGGGCTGGGGCCCAGAAGGCGCAGTATTTT.